These 10 T cell receptor beta chains share one sample of origin, sequenced in a study of monozygotic twins with inflammatory bowel disease. Using the 5' RACE reads, TCRdb records one entry per CDR3 protein without DNA. The data show around 450,000 distinct CDR3 sequences, and the top ten clones hold about 2.2%. Material for sequencing was blood. The receptors here all came from a human donor with ulcerative colitis or Crohn's disease, or a healthy co-twin of an affected twin (not recorded which).

The J gene is TRBJ2-3, the V gene TRBV4-1; TCRdb's D call of TRBD1 is untestable without DNA. The CDR3 extends over 15 amino acids. Germline V gene sequence: CDR1 MGHRA, CDR2 YSYEKL. The CDR3 reads CASNAGDDRDDTQYF.

The CDR3 spells CASSLREGAHEQYF. V is TRBV27 and J is TRBJ2-7; TCRdb's assignment of TRBD1 cannot be checked, as there is no DNA. The germline CDR1 and CDR2 sequences are MNHEY and SMNVEV (reference sequence). The CDR3 totals 14 residues.

The chain carries TRBV12-3 or TRBV12-4 and TRBJ1-2; the TRBD1 assignment by TCRdb is unverifiable without DNA. This CDR3 region has 15 residues. The CDR3: CASSLLDRDLYGYTF.

The chain couples TRBV20-1 to TRBJ2-1; the D gene TCRdb calls, TRBD1, cannot be checked with no DNA. This CDR3 has 15 amino acids. Germline V gives CDR1 DFQATT, CDR2 SNEGSKA (reference sequence). CDR3: CSARDRAGPPGEQFF.

This chain joins TRBV23-1 and TRBJ1-4; TCRdb selects TRBD1, and the lack of DNA leaves this call unchecked. TRBV23-1 is treated as an ORF (open reading frame) with a function not yet certain. This CDR3 comprises 19 residues. The CDR3 here is CASSHHPRDRESTNEKLFF.

The V and J genes are TRBV20-1 and TRBJ1-2. The CDR3 covers 14 residues. Germline lookup yields CDR1 DFQATT and CDR2 SNEGSKA (reference sequence). CDR3 sequence reads: CSARGPSGNYGYTF.

The chain is built from TRBV7-2 and TRBJ2-2. The CDR3 is 12 amino acids. Germline V CDR1 and CDR2: SGHTA, FQGNSA. CDR3 sequence: CASSTFNGELFF.

The chain has TRBV28 and TRBJ1-3; TCRdb reports TRBD1, a call that lacks DNA to check it against. Per germline, CDR1 MDHEN and CDR2 SYDVKM. CDR3 length: 13 residues. The CDR3 region is CASSSDPENTIYF.

V and J are TRBV5-1 and TRBJ2-4. The germline V gene encodes CDR1 SGHRS and CDR2 YFSETQ. This CDR3 has 15 residues. Here the CDR3 reads CASSAESIAKNIQYF.

The genes are TRBV12-3 or TRBV12-4 and TRBJ2-5; the TRBD1 assignment by TCRdb is unverifiable without DNA. The CDR3 has 14 amino acids. The CDR3 spells CASSPPDRQETQYF.